This TCR beta chain was obtained from a study of CD8+CD57+ T cells in acquired aplastic anemia. Background on the study: When averaged, DNA from sorted CD4+ and CD8+ cells came to 3.2 ug.

Genomic DNA provided the template from which TCR beta VDJ and CDR3 profiles were obtained. TCRdb redid the calling of the reads with MiXCR, one entry per CDR3 protein. This sample carries 150,000 to 200,000 distinct CDR3 sequences, roughly 63% of them seen once, and the ten largest clones take 45% to 50%. Study findings and constraints: A set of twenty-nine CD8+ CDR3 sequences was shared between patients and controls, and these sequences appeared highly expressed in patients.

With V trimmed by 5 bases and J by 9 bases, 16 bases remained unmatched. The CDR3 contains 17 residues. CDR1 and CDR2 (germline): LNHDA, SQIVND (reference sequence). As concerns this clonotype: Its specificity is not known.

This sequence joins TRBV19 and TRBJ2-1; 10 bases agree with TRBD1. Sample: sorted CD4+, CD8+, or CD8+CD57+ T cells (not recorded which) from PBMCs. This TCR came from a human donor in good health. The CDR3 DNA sequence: TGTGCCAGTAGTCTCACCATGGGACAGGGGATGGGGGGTGAGCAGTTCTTC. Protein: CASSLTMGQGMGGEQFF.